Listed below are T cell receptor beta chains from one sample, sequenced in a study of response to subunit inactivated influenza vaccine. TCRdb called the RT-PCR reads again in MiXCR, with one record for every CDR3 protein. The sample has about 500,000 distinct CDR3 sequences, approximately 7.2% seen once. Here the sequenced sample was PBMCs from blood, taken around 25 months after vaccination. Every receptor here comes from a man aged 50-75 years who received an inactivated influenza vaccine. Each CDR3 is given with its conserved first and last residue. The D gene is left open where the match is weak. Where a row states a size, it is once, few, many or the class of an expanded clone; other rows omit it.

TRBV7-2,TRBD2,NA,15,TRBJ2-3,TGTGCCAGCAGCGGAGGTAGCGGGAGAATAGATACGCAGTATTTT,CASSGGSGRIDTQYF
TRBV11-2,NA,many,15,TRBJ2-1,TGTGCCAGCAGCTCCCACGGACTCTCCTACAATGAGCAGTTCTTC,CASSSHGLSYNEQFF
TRBV10-3,NA,NA,13,TRBJ2-3,TGTGCCATCAGTGAGGAAGATAGGGATACGCAGTATTTT,CAISEEDRDTQYF
TRBV11-2,TRBD2,few,18,TRBJ2-1,TGTGCCAGCAGCCGAATCCGGACTAGCGGGGGAAGGTACAATGAGCAGTTCTTC,CASSRIRTSGGRYNEQFF
TRBV6-1,NA,few,14,TRBJ2-1,TGTGCCAGCACCGCATCCCCCTCCTACAATGAGCAGTTCTTC,CASTASPSYNEQFF
TRBV18,TRBD1,NA,15,TRBJ2-3,TGTGCCAGCTCACCATCTCGAACAGGGGGAGATACGCAGTATTTT,CASSPSRTGGDTQYF
TRBV5-1,NA,NA,15,TRBJ2-2,TGCGCCAGCAGCTTGGAGGCCAGCGAGACCGGGGAGCTGTTTTTT,CASSLEASETGELFF
TRBV20-1,NA,many,14,TRBJ2-7,TGCAGTGCTAGATTGCTAGCCCCCTACTACGAGCAGTACTTC,CSARLLAPYYEQYF
TRBV6-2/TRBV6-3,TRBD2,NA,18,TRBJ2-1,TGTGCCAGCAGTCAACCGACTAGCGGGATACGTTTTACAAATGAGCAGTTCTTC,CASSQPTSGIRFTNEQFF
TRBV12-3/TRBV12-4,TRBD1,NA,15,TRBJ2-1,TGTGCCAGCAGTTTAAGTGAACAGGGGGTCAATGAGCAGTTCTTC,CASSLSEQGVNEQFF
TRBV27,TRBD1,few,15,TRBJ2-5,TGTGCCAGCAGTTCGATACAGGGGGGCCAAGAGACCCAGTACTTC,CASSSIQGGQETQYF
TRBV6-2/TRBV6-3,NA,many,14,TRBJ2-3,TGTGCCAGCAGTTACTCCCGACCCACAGATACGCAGTATTTT,CASSYSRPTDTQYF
TRBV3-1,NA,few,15,TRBJ2-1,TGTGCCAGCAGCCAAGGGGGTAATTACTACAATGAGCAGTTCTTC,CASSQGGNYYNEQFF
TRBV20-1,NA,many,13,TRBJ2-1,TGCAGTGCGGCGCCCAGGCCCTACAATGAGCAGTTCTTC,CSAAPRPYNEQFF
TRBV5-1,NA,NA,16,TRBJ2-2,TGCGCCAGCAGCTTGGTTTCAGGGAGGAACACCGGGGAGCTGTTTTTT,CASSLVSGRNTGELFF
TRBV5-1,TRBD2,many,14,TRBJ2-7,TGCGCCAGCAGTCCCTCGGGAGGGTCCTACGAGCAGTACTTC,CASSPSGGSYEQYF
TRBV20-1,NA,few,13,TRBJ2-3,TGCAGTGCTAGTCGGGGGGCCACAGATACGCAGTATTTT,CSASRGATDTQYF
TRBV27,TRBD1,few,15,TRBJ2-3,TGTGCCAGCAGCACAGGGGGCTTAAGGTCAGATACGCAGTATTTT,CASSTGGLRSDTQYF